The clone carrying this TCR beta chain was seen repeatedly, ten times or more. In germline, CDR1 is MNHEY, CDR2 SMNVEV (reference sequence). CDR3 length: 16 residues. The ends were cut back, 2 bases at V and 2 bases at J, with 13 bases in the middle. Time point reported: newly diagnosed GD, antithyroid drugs for less than 3 months. PBMC-derived RNA was used for the TCR library. The TCR beta library used iRepertoire HTBI primers with Arm-PCR amplification of CDR3. TCRdb re-derived calls from the multiplex PCR reads in MiXCR, one entry per CDR3 protein. The table records 350,000 to 500,000 distinct CDR3 sequences, 16% of them present only once. This entry belongs to a study of regulatory T cells in long-lasting Graves disease. A further study also used this sample, focusing on T cells in Graves' hyperthyroidism and ophthalmopathy.

The specimen comprised peripheral blood mononuclear cells (PBMCs), sampled at new diagnosis, from a patient treated with antithyroid drugs. The receptor was isolated from a woman under 30 with Graves disease. The J gene is TRBJ1-5, the V gene TRBV27; D is possibly TRBD1 (5 bases). The CDR3 sequence: CASSLETEEGNQPQHF. As DNA, the CDR3 is TGTGCCAGCAGTTTAGAGACAGAAGAAGGCAATCAGCCCCAGCATTTT.